Listed below are T cell receptor beta chains from one sample, sequenced in a study of blood T cells in healthy people across ages. One entry per CDR3 protein results from TCRdb running MiXCR on the 5' RACE reads. The sample includes fewer than 1.5 million distinct CDR3 sequences, 40% to 50% seen only once; the top ten take 7% to 9.5%. What was sequenced was blood. The receptors come from a woman under 30 in good health. CDR3s include the opening cysteine and the closing phenylalanine or tryptophan. Fields, in order: clone size, D gene, V gene, J gene, CDR3 length, CDR3 DNA, CDR3 protein. A D gene is named only where the DNA matches it firmly. Clone size appears in some rows only: once, few, many, or a class for an expanded clone.

.	.	TRBV7-8	TRBJ2-5	13	TGTGCCACCGAGGGGGGGTGGGAAGAGACCCAGTACTTC	CATEGGWEETQYF
.	TRBD1	TRBV5-1	TRBJ1-4	18	TGCGCCAGCAGTCGTTCACCGGGACAGCTAGCAACTAATGAAAAACTGTTTTTT	CASSRSPGQLATNEKLFF
.	TRBD1	TRBV27	TRBJ2-1	15	TGTGCCAGCAGTTCCTTTGGGACAGATTCCTACGAGCAGTTCTTC	CASSSFGTDSYEQFF
few	.	TRBV7-3	TRBJ2-7	13	TGTGCCAGCAGCTTATTTCCAGGCTACGAGCAGTACTTC	CASSLFPGYEQYF
.	.	TRBV5-1	TRBJ2-5	13	TGCGCCAGCAGCCGCGAGGGTACAGAGACCCAGTACTTC	CASSREGTETQYF
.	TRBD1	TRBV12-3/TRBV12-4	TRBJ1-1	11	TGTGCCAGCAGGGGGACAGGGTTAGCTTTCTTT	CASRGTGLAFF
.	.	TRBV5-1	TRBJ1-1	14	TGCGCCAGCAAGTCGATAACGGGGAACACTGAAGCTTTCTTT	CASKSITGNTEAFF
.	.	TRBV5-1	TRBJ1-1	15	TGCGCCAGCAGCTTGGTTCTGGGGGCATTCTCTGAAGCTTTCTTT	CASSLVLGAFSEAFF
few	TRBD2	TRBV9	TRBJ2-3	16	TGTGCCAGCAAAACTAGCGGGGGAACTAGCACAGATACGCAGTATTTT	CASKTSGGTSTDTQYF
.	.	TRBV29-1	TRBJ2-5	13	TGCAGCGCGGAAGGGAGAAGGCCCAATGAGCAGTACTTC	CSAEGRRPNEQYF
few	.	TRBV9	TRBJ2-6	14	TGTGCCAGCAGCCCCCAATCGGGGGCCAACGTCCTGACTTTC	CASSPQSGANVLTF
.	.	TRBV5-1	TRBJ1-6	15	TGCGCCAGCAGCTTGGACCCGGGGGTAGGTTCACCCCCCCACTTT	CASSLDPGVGSPPHF
few	.	TRBV5-1	TRBJ2-7	15	TGCGCCAGCAGCCGAAGGGGCGCCTTCGAGGACGAGCAGTACTTC	CASSRRGAFEDEQYF
few	.	TRBV4-1	TRBJ1-1	14	TGCGCCAGCAGCCAAACTGGTCGTGGTCCTGAAGCTTTCTTT	CASSQTGRGPEAFF
few	TRBD2	TRBV5-1	TRBJ2-5	16	TGCGCCAGCAGCTTGGCCTCTGCTAGCGGGGGACAGACCCAGTACTTC	CASSLASASGGQTQYF
few	TRBD2	TRBV7-9	TRBJ2-7	16	TGTGCCAGCAGCTTTACGGCGGGAGGTCGCTCCTACGAGCAGTACTTC	CASSFTAGGRSYEQYF